The present entry profiles one TCR beta chain with its context. Its specific antigen is unknown. Base quality data are lacking; no much larger clone is found one base away. Germline trimming: 9 bases from V, 11 bases from J; junction bases outside gene matches: 10. Counted from cysteine to phenylalanine, this CDR3 has 12 amino acids. The read is trimmed to its CDR3 DNA, 36 bases read in frame from base 1. CDR1 LNHDA and CDR2 SQIVND were looked up in the germline V gene (reference sequence). The treatment or condition label, as the study defines it: in vitro stimulation with specific CMV peptide epitopes to enrich CMV-specific T cells. Data came from an Illumina HiSeq 1500. The public sequencing data were trimmed at Q25 with fastp and processed into clonotypes with MiXCR by TCRdb, which kept only in-frame beta chains. Rows are unified per CDR3 protein, each entry keeping the most common DNA and genes. The sample records around 540,000 distinct CDR3 sequences, roughly a third of which are singletons. The ten largest clones capture roughly 16% of the sample.

The sample comes from a study of T cell repertoires in cytomegalovirus infection (dated by TCRdb to the late 2010s). Some background on the complete study: Alongside well-studied HLA-B-restricted epitopes, the peptide stimulations were aimed at recently identified HLA-C-restricted CMV epitopes, whose presentation resists viral immunomodulation. Donor HLA type was relevant to the analysis, as public TCR beta signatures indicated carriage of CMV infection together with the matching HLA type. Findings and caveats that apply to the study as a whole: The ex vivo response was dominated by HLA-C-restricted CMV-specific TCR beta clonotypes, and the single most frequent clonotype in two of eight donors was supplied by these HLA-C-restricted clonotypes. Cumulative frequency of public TCR beta family members discriminated carriers of CMV infection plus the relevant HLA type in this cohort and an independent approximately 350-donor cohort.

Sequencing was performed on cultured PBMCs, taken from culture after CMV antigen stimulation. The sequence is built from TRBV19 and TRBJ1-1; 9 central nucleotides agree with TRBD1. The TCR was taken from a human donor in good health (CMV status not recorded). Some clones in this sample may be carry-over from other donors' samples. Here the CDR3 is given as CASTGGNWFAFF. The nucleotides read TGTGCCAGCACAGGGGGCAATTGGTTCGCTTTCTTT.